This T cell receptor (beta chain) was captured by sequencing in a study of cytomegalovirus exposure and HLA in healthy donors (dated by TCRdb to about 2017). About the full investigation: An earlier analysis of roughly 500 of the donors reported 250 to 300 Gb of sequence data and around 120 million unique TCR beta sequences obtained from around 170 million T cells. An early release that covered some 640 HLA-typed donors contained approximately 300 gigabases of sequencing data and 75 million to 100 million unique TCR sequences. Among the roughly 390 genotyped donors, around 81% belonged to the genetic ancestry cluster associated with self-reported Caucasian donors. The study aimed to test whether signatures of past pathogen exposure could be identified by cataloging public T cell receptors. The study profiled the T cell repertoires of 500 to 800 subjects by immunosequencing and related them to cytomegalovirus serostatus. In addition to the first cohort of around 670 subjects, a separate validation cohort of 120 different subjects was used. High-throughput TCR immunosequencing, statistical association of individual TCRs with disease status, and machine learning were combined to predict cytomegalovirus infection status. In a later analysis, previously published TCR beta repertoires from roughly 710 donors were re-analyzed and high-resolution HLA genotyping was added so that TCR occurrence patterns could be studied. The later analysis used no new phenotypic data to find candidate immune exposures, relying instead on TCR beta sequences and their occurrence across donors. In an earlier analysis of 500 to 650 of the donors, high-throughput TCR beta sequencing was used to judge whether each TCR beta V gene segment behaved as functional or pseudogenic. Donor age, sex, ethnicity and CMV serostatus were compiled together with the repertoire data. A later genetic analysis took genome-wide SNP genotypes for about three fifths of the 666 donors and used that subset as a discovery cohort. All discovery cohort repertoires had been generated on a single sequencing platform. HLA typing included class I and class II loci at four-digit resolution. The number of typed donors differed by locus: about 629-640 for A, B, C, DRB1 and DQB1; some 540 for DQA1; fewer than 610 for DPA1; and some 470 for DPB1. Roughly 5 DR-DQ haplotypes were handled as single units for association and clustering because linkage in the cohort was strong. Among some 400 genotyped donors of the cohort, an average of about 240,000 unique TCR beta nucleotide sequences were sequenced per donor, about a sixth of them non-productive. What the authors observed across the whole study: Cytomegalovirus status was reported to be diagnosed by the classifier with high specificity and sensitivity in both the original and validation cohorts. Linkage disequilibrium might explain the correlated functional status among segregating V segments, but an unknown experimental factor could not be excluded. In a later analysis, TCR association rates were found to vary across HLA loci, with the most associated TCRs seen for DRB1 alleles and the fewest for HLA-C alleles. In vitro tests confirmed that three of the cytomegalovirus-associated TCR beta chains recognize cytomegalovirus antigens. CMV serostatus was the only immune exposure information available for the cohort. When HLA alleles, especially DR and DQ, strongly co-occurred, TCR associations were difficult to assign to individual alleles. Because counts were too low, more than 15 rarely observed V segments, including chromosome 9 orphons, were excluded from the earlier analysis of a few hundred of the donors. According to a later genetic analysis, donors in an Asian-associated ancestry cluster had fewer N-insertions in productive TCRs than the roughly 700-donor mean. In a later analysis, HLA-associated TCR beta chains showed more clonal expansion and lower generation probabilities than non-associated chains that were equally common. Because HLA typing was missing for some donors at each locus, association tests included only the typed subset. A later analysis reported that several top co-occurrence clusters appeared linked to parvovirus B19, influenza, CMV and Epstein-Barr virus. Roughly uniform sequencing depth across donors was assumed in presence/absence analyses, although this assumption may not hold. The study listed 164 TCR beta chains as associated with cytomegalovirus. A cluster of highly shared sequence variants was judged likely to represent a technical artifact of the sequencing pipeline. V-gene and J-gene trimming of TCR beta chains was associated with a missense DCLRE1C variant in a later genetic analysis, and the association was replicated in an independent cohort. Only TCR beta chains were sequenced in this cohort, and the absence of alpha or paired-chain data limited detectable features. An earlier analysis of 587 of the donors showed that most TCR beta V segments appeared in productive rearrangements either about 87% or about 30% of the time, which broadly matched IMGT annotations. A further reported finding was that TCR beta sequences accurately predicted the HLA-A and HLA-B alleles for most subjects in the first cohort. Most TCR sequences were observed very rarely across donors, whereas some public TCRs were present in many individuals. According to the authors, the approach could potentially be generalized to other disease states and immunological phenotypes. According to a later analysis, most CMV-associated TCR beta chains appeared to be HLA-restricted, and the HLA associations seemed to be driven largely by CMV exposure. In a later analysis, about 16,000 TCR beta sequences were associated with specific HLA alleles at a false discovery rate of 0.05.

As for this clone: What this receptor recognizes is not known. Per-base quality was not reported, and no clone a single base away is much larger than it.

The cohort comprised hundreds of healthy bone marrow donors. Cohort members were all nominally healthy when sampled, although unrecorded immune exposures were likely present. The donor tested CMV seronegative and was one of the 352 seronegative cohort members. A peripheral blood sample was collected from each donor, and TCR beta sequencing was performed on peripheral blood mononuclear cells. The Qiagen DNeasy Blood Extraction Kit was used to extract genomic DNA from the blood cell samples. The library was generated by the immunoSEQ multiplex PCR assay. The multiplex PCR relied on a mix of 60 forward primers for TCR Vbeta segments and 13 reverse primers for TCR Jbeta segments. The CDR3 region of rearranged TCR beta genes was amplified from genomic DNA with a multiplex PCR assay. The amplified TCR beta libraries were sequenced on the Illumina HiSeq System as 87-base-pair reads. In the source study's methods: A later analysis tallied tens of millions of unique TCR beta chains across the 610 or so repertoires, and around 9.9 million of those chains were shared by two or more donors. Raw reads were error-corrected and collapsed into unique sequences with a nearest-neighbor algorithm that merged closely related sequences to remove PCR and sequencing errors. Alignment of CDR3 sequences to IMGT reference sequences was used to assign V, D and J gene segments. For a sequence to be retained, a match of at least six nucleotides to both a V gene segment and a J gene segment was required. Rearrangements were classified as productive when the CDR3 lacked stop codons and remained in frame with V and J, and all other rearrangements were classified as non-productive. Following IMGT convention, CDR3 was defined as the stretch from the second conserved V-encoded cysteine up to the conserved J-encoded phenylalanine. Sequences without an unambiguous match to a single V gene segment were excluded from the earlier analysis of over 500 of the donors. An earlier analysis of several hundred of the donors called V segments functional above 56.7% productive rearrangements and segregating when the between-donor standard deviation exceeded 5%. A statistical classification framework was developed to diagnose cytomegalovirus status using the catalog of TCR beta chain sequences. V and J gene assignment, in a later analysis, came from comparing TCR nucleotide sequences with IMGT/GENE-DB human TR gene sequences. A later analysis assigned CDR3 sequences and most-parsimonious VDJ recombination scenarios with the TCRdist pipeline. In a later analysis, each TCR beta chain was defined by its CDR3 amino acid sequence together with its V-gene family, and reads lacking a unique V-gene family were excluded. A later analysis removed several hundred highly shared, low-generation-probability nucleotide sequences to deal with suspected cross-contamination and a sequencing artifact. In a later analysis, a clonal expansion index for each public chain was calculated from normalized within-repertoire ranks of inferred template counts. Generation probabilities in a later analysis came from a VDJ recombination model fitted to out-of-frame rearrangements, and those results were checked against IGoR. A later analysis scored TCR-TCR, TCR-HLA and TCR-CMV co-occurrence with hypergeometric tests, applying a repertoire-size bias correction to TCR pairs. False discovery rates were estimated in a later analysis by permuting HLA or CMV assignments 20 times. In a later analysis, co-occurring TCRs were grouped using DBSCAN, and TCRdist sequence similarity was added for clustering within HLA-allele-positive subsets. Repertoires with fewer than 30,000 or more than 120,000 public chains were left out of co-occurrence clustering, as were a handful of repertoires with anomalous nucleotide sharing. The immuneACCESS repertoire file appears here via TCRdb, limited to in-frame rearrangements. These files lack a portion of the clones; in checked studies, under half of the deficit traces to unresolved V genes, and the cause of the others is not known. V and J calls and clone size follow that table, whereas D and trimming were derived from the DNA. The sample yields approximately 86,000 clones; around three quarters were counted once. The ten top clones hold around 2.8% of the sample.

This TCR came from a man aged 35-49 years in good health and CMV-seronegative. The sequencing sample was made of PBMCs.

For the CDR3, the sequence is CASSNHVAPGQYF. In nucleotide form, the sequence is TGTGCCAGCAGTAACCATGTGGCCCCTGGGCAGTACTTC. The chain is encoded by TRBV2 joined to TRBJ2-7, with the D gene too uncertain to name. The CDR3 runs 13 residues from the cysteine to the phenylalanine. Only CDR3 DNA is held: 39 bases, read in frame from base 1. Trimming costs V 5 bases and J 9 bases, and their ends lie 17 bases apart. CDR1 and CDR2 are read off the germline V gene as SNHLY and FYNNEI.